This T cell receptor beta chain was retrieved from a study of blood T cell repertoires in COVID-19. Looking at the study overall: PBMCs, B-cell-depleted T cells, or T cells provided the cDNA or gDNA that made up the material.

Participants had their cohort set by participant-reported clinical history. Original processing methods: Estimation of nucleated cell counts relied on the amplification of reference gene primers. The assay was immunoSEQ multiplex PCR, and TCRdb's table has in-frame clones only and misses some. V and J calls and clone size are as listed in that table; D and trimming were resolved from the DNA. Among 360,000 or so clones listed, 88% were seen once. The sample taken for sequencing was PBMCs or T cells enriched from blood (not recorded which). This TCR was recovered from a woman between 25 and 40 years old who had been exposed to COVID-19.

The CDR3 DNA is TGTGCCAGCAGCCCAGGCCCGGGACAGCGCTACGAGCAGTACTTC. It specifies CASSPGPGQRYEQYF. The chain employs TRBV7-6 and TRBJ2-7, with 7 positions matching TRBD1. Germline-derived CDR1 and CDR2 are SGHVS and FNYEAQ. This CDR3 region has 15 residues. With 5 bases clipped from V and 3 bases from J, the junction kept 10 bases outside the gene matches.